The clone carrying this TCR beta chain showed up just once. The entry originates in a study of blood T cell repertoires in COVID-19. After removal of 1 base from V and 4 bases from J, the junction contained 1 base not matched to a gene. The CDR3 has 15 residues. Looked up from germline, CDR1 is SGHNT and CDR2 is YYREEE (reference sequence). Source study methods: Scientists estimated how many nucleated cells there were by amplifying reference gene primers. Generated by immunoSEQ multiplex PCR, the TCRdb table keeps only in-frame clones and is missing some. V, J and clone size reflect that table, while D and trimming were determined from the DNA. The sample has 190,000 or so clones; around 87% are singletons.

The V call is TRBV5-4, the J call TRBJ2-5, with 13 bases lining up with TRBD2. Sequencing used peripheral blood. This TCR derives from a woman in her 30s with active or convalescent COVID-19. The CDR3 nucleotides are TGTGCCAGCAGCTTGCGGACTAGCGGGAGAGAGACCCAGTACTTC. Translated: CASSLRTSGRETQYF.